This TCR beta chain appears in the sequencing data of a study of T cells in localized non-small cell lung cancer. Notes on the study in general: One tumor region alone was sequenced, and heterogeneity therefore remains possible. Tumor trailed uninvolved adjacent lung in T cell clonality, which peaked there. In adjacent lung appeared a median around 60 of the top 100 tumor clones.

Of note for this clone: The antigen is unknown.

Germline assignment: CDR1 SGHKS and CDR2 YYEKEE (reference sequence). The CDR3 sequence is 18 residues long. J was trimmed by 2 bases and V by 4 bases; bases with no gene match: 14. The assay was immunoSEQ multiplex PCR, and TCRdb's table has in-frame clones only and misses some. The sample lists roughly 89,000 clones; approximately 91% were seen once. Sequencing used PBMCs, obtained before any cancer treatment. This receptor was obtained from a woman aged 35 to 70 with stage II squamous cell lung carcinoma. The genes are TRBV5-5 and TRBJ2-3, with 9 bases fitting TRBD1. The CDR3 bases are TGTGCCAGCAGCCGTCTCTTGGGGGACAGGGTTGTCACAGATACGCAGTATTTT. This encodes CASSRLLGDRVVTDTQYF.